The T cell receptor (beta chain) described here comes from a study of T-cell memory formation after mild COVID-19. Turning to the study itself: Clustering of TCRs was largely donor specific.

Whole-study results and caveats: What remained unconfirmed was the SARS-CoV-2 specificity of second-wave clones peaking on day 37.

Trimming pared 2 bases from V and 0 bases from J, leaving 10 bases between. In germline, CDR1 is MGHRA, CDR2 YSYEKL. The CDR3 extends over 16 amino acids. TCRdb fed the 5' RACE reads into MiXCR, producing one record per CDR3 protein. The sample lists about 350,000 distinct CDR3 sequences; around 14% were seen once. There are a few counts of this clonotype. Its antigen remains unknown. What was sequenced was PBMCs or a T cell subset sorted from them (not recorded which). This receptor was taken from a man aged 18 to 30 who had mild COVID-19 (a few samples of this study predate the infection). Cell type and time point are not known. The chain has TRBV4-1 and TRBJ1-4; no definite D call. CDR3 amino acids: CASSQSRAATNEKLFF. The DNA for the CDR3 is TGCGCCAGCAGCCAAAGCCGGGCAGCAACTAATGAAAAACTGTTTTTT.